This T cell receptor beta chain derives from a study of T cells in Graves' hyperthyroidism and ophthalmopathy. Authors of the study amplified TCR beta CDR3 regions from RNA transcripts. Researchers ran a first-round RT-PCR on the TCR CDR3 using the HTBI primer set. One entry per CDR3 protein results from TCRdb running MiXCR on the multiplex PCR reads. The sample consists of a few hundred thousand distinct CDR3 sequences, 16% of them appearing once. This clonotype was seen ten or more times. The antigen is undetermined. The study, taken as a whole, reports: Model predictions of ophthalmopathy came a median roughly 6.4 months before onset. Within blood appeared most thyroid clonotypes that had expanded above 0.001.

Germline V CDR1 and CDR2: DFQATT, SNEGSKA (reference sequence). Losses at the gene ends were 5 bases for V and 8 bases for J; bases not matched to a gene: 23. The CDR3 contains 19 residues. This receptor was identified in a middle-aged woman with Graves' ophthalmopathy. This sequence joins TRBV20-1 and TRBJ2-1, with 11 positions matching TRBD1. The sequencing sample was made of blood. The CDR3 DNA follows: TGCAGTGCTGGATCCGGGACAGGGGGACTAATGGGACCGCCGTATGAGCAGTTCTTC. It codes for CSAGSGTGGLMGPPYEQFF.